Below, 15 T cell receptor beta chains from the same sample are listed, as sequenced in a study of beta chain features in type 1 diabetes. The study's findings and limits: TCRB CDR3s were moderately but significantly shorter in Type 1 diabetes patients in all four CD4+ subsets.

Their specific antigens are unknown. TCRB transcripts that were expressed got sequenced, as all of the isolated RNA had been reverse transcribed. Some clones are missing from TCRdb's copy, which holds only in-frame ones; the method was immunoSEQ multiplex PCR. The repertoire consists of 300,000 to 400,000 clones, with approximately 13% occurring once and the leading ten covering roughly 0.015%. Material for sequencing was naive CD4+ T cells from blood. The source of these receptors is a woman aged 18-30 years with type 1 diabetes.

This chain joins TRBV11-2 and TRBJ2-1; D possibly corresponds to TRBD2 (6 bases). Trimming pared 2 bases from V and 7 bases from J, leaving 12 bases between. The germline V gene has CDR1 SGHAT and CDR2 FQNNGV. This CDR3 has 14 amino acids. The CDR3 loop is CASSLRLVGNEQFF. CDR3 DNA sequence: TGTGCCAGCAGCTTAAGACTAGTCGGGAATGAGCAGTTCTTC.

This chain connects TRBV11-2 to TRBJ2-7, with 8 bases fitting TRBD2. CDR1 SGHAT and CDR2 FQNNGV come from the germline V gene. This CDR3 spans 15 amino acids. Trimming cost V 3 bases and J 0 bases; bases outside gene matches: 4. Here the CDR3 reads CASSFSSGLSYEQYV. DNA of the CDR3: TGTGCCAGCAGCTTTTCTAGCGGGCTCTCCTACGAGCAGTACGTC.

The V gene is TRBV18, the J gene TRBJ2-7, with a possible D match to TRBD1 (6 bases). The V and J ends lost 3 bases and 3 bases respectively, with 15 bases between them. The CDR3 spans 15 residues. CDR1 and CDR2 from the germline V gene are KGHSH and LQKENI. The CDR3 DNA reads TGTGCCAGCTCACCTCCAGGGGCTTTCGGCTACGAGCAGTACTTC. This translates into CASSPPGAFGYEQYF.

As for this clone: This sample also contains other DNA sequences that code for the same CDR3. The gene calls are TRBV30 and TRBJ1-5; unclear D gene. Trimming shortened V by 1 base and J by 1 base, and 5 bases separated the two germline ends. Germline loops: CDR1 GTSNPN, CDR2 SVGIG (reference sequence). This CDR3 has 13 amino acids. CDR3 in DNA: TGTGCCTGGAGTGGGCAGAGCAATCAGCCCCAGCATTTT. Its protein product is CAWSGQSNQPQHF.

The CDR3 region is CSVAPTRGTTDTQYF. DNA of the CDR3: TGCAGCGTTGCCCCTACCCGGGGAACCACAGATACGCAGTATTTT. The V gene is TRBV29-1, the J gene TRBJ2-3; weak D call: TRBD2 (5 bases). This CDR3 spans 15 amino acids. V was pared by 4 bases and J by 2 bases, with 16 bases between. Germline V gene data show CDR1 as SQVTM and CDR2 as ANQGSEA.

In regard to this clone: Other nucleotide sequences from this sample produce the same CDR3. The rearrangement links TRBV9 to TRBJ2-1; no reliable D call. Germline V CDR1 and CDR2: SGDLS, YYNGEE. V was pared by 1 base and J by 0 bases, with 8 bases between. The CDR3 runs to 15 residues. CDR3 residues: CASSVSPSSYNEQFF. In DNA form, the CDR3 reads TGTGCCAGCAGCGTATCACCCAGCTCCTACAATGAGCAGTTCTTC.

This chain links TRBV10-3 with TRBJ1-1; perhaps TRBD1 as D (6 bases). The CDR3 runs to 14 residues. CDR1 and CDR2 (germline): ENHRY, SYGVKD. V shed 4 bases and J shed 4 bases, with 13 bases lying between them. The CDR3 nucleotides read TGTGCCATCAGTGGGGGGCTCGGGGTCACTGAAGCTTTCTTT. Amino acids: CAISGGLGVTEAFF.

This rearrangement joins TRBV6-6 to TRBJ2-2, with D perhaps TRBD2 (6 bases). There are 16 residues in the CDR3. The germline V and J ends were trimmed by 3 bases and 7 bases, with 18 bases remaining between them. Germline CDR1 MNHNY, CDR2 SVGAGI (reference sequence). This CDR3 is CASSYVTGERVGELFF. CDR3 DNA: TGTGCCAGCAGTTATGTGACGGGAGAACGGGTCGGGGAGCTGTTTTTT.

This clone has a handful of counts. The chain has TRBV15 and TRBJ2-1; 10 bases are shared with TRBD2. The CDR3 runs to 16 residues. Germline lookup yields CDR1 LNHNV and CDR2 YYDKDF (reference sequence). V shed 0 bases and J 8 bases; nucleotides not matched to a gene: 7. In DNA, the CDR3 is TGTGCCACCAGCAGAGACCTAGCGGGAGCGGGGGATGAGCAGTTCTTC. It yields the protein CATSRDLAGAGDEQFF.

The V gene is TRBV6-1, the J gene TRBJ2-2; TRBD2 matches 10 bases. The CDR3 covers 14 residues. Germline V gene lookup returns CDR1 MNHNS and CDR2 SASEGT. The trim removed 7 bases at V and 8 bases at J, leaving 7 bases unmatched. The CDR3: CASTKREGLGELFF. CDR3 DNA: TGTGCCAGCACGAAGCGGGAGGGCCTGGGGGAGCTGTTTTTT.

A few counts support this clone. This chain joins TRBV9 and TRBJ2-5, with 11 positions matching TRBD2. Germline assignment: CDR1 SGDLS and CDR2 YYNGEE. The CDR3 consists of 17 residues. V lost 3 bases to trimming and J lost 4 bases; unmatched junction nucleotides: 11. This CDR3 is CASSARATSGRLETQYF. CDR3 nucleotides: TGTGCCAGCAGCGCGAGGGCTACTAGCGGGAGATTAGAGACCCAGTACTTC.

There are a few counts of this clone. This sequence joins TRBV18 and TRBJ2-3; 10 bases line up with TRBD2. The V gene end was trimmed by 3 bases and the J gene end by 4 bases; junction bases not matched to a gene: 1. This CDR3 spans 14 amino acids. Per the germline V gene, CDR1 is KGHSH and CDR2 is LQKENI. CDR3 nucleotides: TGTGCCAGCTCACCGCTAGCGGGAGCAGATACGCAGTATTTT. This codes for CASSPLAGADTQYF.

This clone has only a few counts. The genes are TRBV30 and TRBJ1-2; tentative D call: TRBD1 (6 bases). The CDR3 consists of 14 residues. Deletions cut 4 bases from V and 6 bases from J, with 18 bases between. The germline V gene has CDR1 GTSNPN and CDR2 SVGIG (reference sequence). CDR3 sequence (DNA): TGTGCCTGGATTAAAGCAGGGGTGGAGCATGGCTACACCTTC. It translates to CAWIKAGVEHGYTF.

The gene calls are TRBV19 and TRBJ1-5; a possible D gene is TRBD1 (6 bases). V lost 3 bases, J lost 9 bases, and 12 bases lay in between. The CDR3 has 13 amino acids. Germline V CDR1 and CDR2: LNHDA, SQIVND (reference sequence). CDR3 residues: CASSIQQGLPQHF. DNA for the CDR3: TGTGCCAGTAGTATCCAACAGGGCCTGCCCCAGCATTTT. Using reference TRBV19 and TRBJ1-5 for the parts outside the CDR3, the full variable domain is DGGITQSPKYLFRKEGQNVTLSCEQNLNHDAMYWYRQDPGQGLRLIYYSQIVNDFQKGDIAEGYSVSREKKESFPLTVTSAQKNPTAFYLCASSIQQGLPQHFGDGTRLSIL.

V and J are TRBV9 and TRBJ2-3, with TRBD2 identical over 8 bases. The CDR3 consists of 14 residues. V was pared by 4 bases and J by 3 bases, with 4 bases of the junction left unmatched. The germline V gene has CDR1 SGDLS and CDR2 YYNGEE. For the CDR3, the DNA is TGTGCCAGCAGCTTAGCGGGAAGGACAGATACGCAGTATTTT. As protein: CASSLAGRTDTQYF.